Listed here are 19 T cell receptor beta chains from one sample, sequenced in a study of blood T cell repertoires in COVID-19. The protocol was immunoSEQ multiplex PCR, while the TCRdb copy is restricted to in-frame clones and leaves out a portion. Of about 120,000 clones in the sample, 70% to 85% are singletons; the top ten hold 7.5%. The specimen was peripheral blood. The origin of the receptors is a man in his 70s with active or convalescent COVID-19.

The V gene is TRBV5-4, the J gene TRBJ2-2; the D is unclear. The CDR3 extends over 14 amino acids. Looked up from germline, CDR1 is SGHNT and CDR2 is YYREEE (reference sequence). The V gene lost 0 bases and the J gene lost 6 bases, with 9 bases spanning the gap. The CDR3 DNA sequence: TGTGCCAGCAGCTTGGATTCTACTGCCGGGGAGCTGTTTTTT. This gives the protein CASSLDSTAGELFF.

The chain employs TRBV6-6 and TRBJ1-6; 7 bases match TRBD1. Germline-derived CDR1 and CDR2 are MNHNY and SVGAGI (reference sequence). V lost 4 bases to trimming and J lost 5 bases; unmatched junction nucleotides: 2. This CDR3 region has 14 residues. The CDR3 nucleotides are TGTGCCAGCAGTTCCGGGACAGATAATTCACCCCTCCACTTT. Its translation is CASSSGTDNSPLHF.

This clone has only one observation. The rearrangement uses TRBV2 and TRBJ2-5, with D uncertain. The CDR3 loop spans 13 amino acids. Germline V gene data show CDR1 as SNHLY and CDR2 as FYNNEI. With 2 bases removed from V and 7 bases from J, the gap between germline ends came to 11 bases. The DNA for the CDR3 is TGTGCCAGCAGTGAATCTAGTCGTGGGACCCAGTACTTC. This gives the protein CASSESSRGTQYF.

This chain links TRBV4-1 with TRBJ1-4; the D gene is possibly TRBD1 (5 bases). CDR3 length: 16 amino acids. CDR1 is MGHRA, CDR2 YSYEKL, per germline. The V end was cut by 0 bases, the J end by 7 bases, with 15 bases between. This CDR3 is CASSQEGKGIGEKLFF. CDR3 sequence (DNA): TGCGCCAGCAGCCAAGAAGGGAAGGGGATTGGTGAAAAACTGTTTTTT.

V and J are TRBV6-2 or TRBV6-3 and TRBJ2-3, with D perhaps TRBD2 (7 bases). Per germline, CDR1 MNHEY and CDR2 SVGEGT. Deletions cut 2 bases from V and 7 bases from J, with 22 bases between. The length of the CDR3 is 17 residues. CDR3 bases: TGTGCCAGCAGTTACCCCTTGATACGGGGGGCCGGGAATACGCAGTATTTT. Translation: CASSYPLIRGAGNTQYF.

The chain has TRBV6-5 and TRBJ1-2; 9 nucleotides match TRBD1. V gave up 6 bases and J gave up 4 bases; unmatched junction bases: 3. The CDR3 covers 13 residues. CDR1 and CDR2 from the germline V gene are MNHEY and SVGAGI. The CDR3 spells CASRVGQGYGYTF. Written as DNA, the CDR3 is TGTGCCAGCAGAGTGGGACAGGGCTATGGCTACACCTTC.

J is TRBJ2-7 and V is TRBV19, with 7 positions matching TRBD1. Germline CDR1 reads LNHDA; CDR2 reads SQIVND (reference sequence). V lost 7 bases and J lost 3; bases outside the gene matches: 12. The CDR3 runs to 15 residues. Written as DNA, the CDR3 is TGTGCCAGTAACCCAACAGGGGTTCGGGACTACGAGCAGTACTTC. Translation gives CASNPTGVRDYEQYF.

The chain recombines TRBV7-6 with TRBJ1-1, with D perhaps matching TRBD1 (6 bases). Trimming left V 0 bases short and J 4 bases short, with 9 bases between. CDR1 is SGHVS, CDR2 FNYEAQ, per germline. CDR3 size: 14 residues. The CDR3 sequence is CASSLARGTTEAFF. The CDR3 DNA reads as TGTGCCAGCAGCTTAGCTAGGGGGACCACTGAAGCTTTCTTT.

The V and J genes are TRBV15 and TRBJ2-2; a weak D match, TRBD1 (6 bases). V lost 3 bases and J lost 0, with 8 bases in between. The CDR3 is 15 residues long. Germline V lookup: CDR1 LNHNV, CDR2 YYDKDF (reference sequence). CDR3 coding DNA: TGTGCCACCAGCAGTGGGGGCCCGAACACCGGGGAGCTGTTTTTT. Protein product: CATSSGGPNTGELFF.

This clone has only one observation. The genes are TRBV10-3 and TRBJ2-7; 14 bases line up with TRBD2. The CDR3 is 15 residues long. Germline CDR1 ENHRY, CDR2 SYGVKD. V gave up 6 bases and J gave up 3 bases; unmatched junction bases: 4. The CDR3 spells CAIRTSGGALYEQYF. As DNA, the CDR3 is TGTGCCATCAGGACTAGCGGGGGGGCCCTCTACGAGCAGTACTTC.

The chain uses TRBV5-1 and TRBJ1-1; D might be TRBD1 (6 bases). The CDR3 runs 14 residues. In germline, CDR1 is SGHRS, CDR2 YFSETQ. V lost 3 bases and J 4 bases, leaving 13 bases between the germline ends. CDR3 DNA sequence: TGCGCCAGCAGCTCTGGGGGCGCGGGCACTGAAGCTTTCTTT. Protein: CASSSGGAGTEAFF.

The rearrangement links TRBV6-4 to TRBJ2-1; TRBD2 matches at 7 bases. In germline, CDR1 is MRHNA, CDR2 SNTAGT. With 5 bases clipped from V and 4 bases from J, the junction kept 2 bases outside the gene matches. This CDR3 has 13 residues. In DNA, the CDR3 is TGTGCCAGCAGTCGGGAGGAATACAATGAGCAGTTCTTC. It yields the protein CASSREEYNEQFF.

This clone turned up a few times. The CDR3 DNA reads as TGCGCCAGCAGCCCGGGAGGTAGAAGGGATGAAAAACTGTTTTTT. Translation: CASSPGGRRDEKLFF. This sequence joins TRBV5-1 and TRBJ1-4, with D hard to call. The germline V gene has CDR1 SGHRS and CDR2 YFSETQ. V gave up 4 bases and J gave up 6 bases, with 16 bases separating them. The CDR3 contains 15 residues.

For the CDR3, the DNA is TGTGCCTGGAACAACGCTCAGAACGAGCAGTACTTC. Its translation: CAWNNAQNEQYF. The chain is built from TRBV30 and TRBJ2-7; D is undetermined. The CDR3 length is 12 residues. Deletions cut 4 bases from V and 5 bases from J, with 12 bases between. CDR1 and CDR2 from the germline V gene are GTSNPN and SVGIG (reference sequence).

This clone occurred once. The chain couples TRBV11-3 to TRBJ2-1, with D uncertain. The V gene's germline CDR1 is SGHNT and CDR2 YENEEA. V gave up 5 bases and J gave up 0 bases, with 8 bases separating them. The CDR3 covers 14 residues. CDR3 in amino acids: CASSRLSSYNEQFF. For the CDR3, the DNA is TGTGCCAGCAGCCGTCTTAGCTCCTACAATGAGCAGTTCTTC.

This chain uses TRBV4-3 with TRBJ2-1; 9 bases map to TRBD2. Looked up from germline, CDR1 is LGHNA and CDR2 is YSLEER. The CDR3 consists of 14 residues. Unmatched junction bases numbered 4, after V lost 1 base and J lost 9 bases. The CDR3 sequence is CASSQGGTSFEQFF. The CDR3 bases are TGCGCCAGCAGCCAAGGGGGGACTAGCTTTGAGCAGTTCTTC.

The chain recombines TRBV6-2 or TRBV6-3 with TRBJ2-4, with 7 bases lining up with TRBD2. With 4 bases clipped from V and 8 bases from J, the junction kept 14 bases outside the gene matches. Germline values: CDR1 MNHEY, CDR2 SVGEGT. The CDR3 runs 16 residues. The CDR3 nucleotides read TGTGCCAGCAGTTCCCGGGCGGCGGGAGAGGGTTACATTCAGTACTTC. It codes for CASSSRAAGEGYIQYF.

V is TRBV11-2 and J is TRBJ2-7; 14 positions match TRBD2. J gave up 1 base and V 1 base, and 3 bases lay outside the gene matches. The CDR3 has 17 amino acids. Germline V gene sequence: CDR1 SGHAT, CDR2 FQNNGV. DNA for the CDR3: TGTGCCAGCAGCTTAGGGACTAGCGGGAGGTGGTCCTACGAGCAGTACTTC. Encoded protein: CASSLGTSGRWSYEQYF.

The V gene is TRBV11-3, the J gene TRBJ2-3, with 7 bases that match TRBD1. The V gene's germline CDR1 is SGHNT and CDR2 YENEEA. Germline trimming cut 4 bases from V and 0 bases from J; bases unmatched to any gene: 4. The CDR3 is 15 amino acids. The CDR3 sequence: CASSYLQGSTDTQYF. For the CDR3, the DNA is TGTGCCAGCAGCTACCTACAGGGGAGCACAGATACGCAGTATTTT. The whole variable domain, remainder taken from reference TRBV11-3 and TRBJ2-3, is EAGVVQSPRYKIIEKKQPVAFWCNPISGHNTLYWYLQNLGQGPELLIRYENEEAVDDSQLPKDRFSAERLKGVDSTLKIQPAELGDSAVYLCASSYLQGSTDTQYFGPGTRLTVL.